The 30 T cell receptor beta chains in this list originate from one sample, sequenced in a study of tumor-infiltrating lymphocytes in primary liver carcinoma. A primer in the constant region served to generate TCR beta cDNA from roughly 520 ng of total RNA. Nested multiplex PCR, run for three rounds with slightly modified ARM-PCR, yielded TCR beta libraries. TRBV1-TRBV30 forward and Cbeta reverse primers drove the first two roughly 10-cycle rounds. TCRdb itself ran the multiplex PCR reads through MiXCR, one entry per CDR3 protein. The sample lists 40,000 or so distinct CDR3 sequences; roughly 73% were seen once. Without any cell sorting, roughly 18-31 mg of bulk tissue yielded co-extracted RNA and DNA. Material: tumor-adjacent normal liver tissue. These receptors were collected from a man aged 35 to 55 with primary liver carcinoma and hepatitis B virus infection.

About this clonotype: An end of the junction does not agree with germline; a read error may underlie this. The V and J genes are TRBV28 and TRBJ1-5; D possibly corresponds to TRBD1 (6 bases). Germline V gene lookup returns CDR1 MDHEN and CDR2 SYDVKM. CDR3 length: 14 amino acids. CDR3 nucleotide sequence: TGCGCCAGCAGGCTCACAGGGCCGATTCAGCCCCAGCATTTT. Protein sequence: CASRLTGPIQPQHF.

To note about this clonotype: The junction does not match germline at one end; this may be a read error. This rearrangement joins TRBV29-1 to TRBJ1-1, with 9 positions matching TRBD1. The CDR3 runs 14 residues. Germline V gene lookup returns CDR1 SQVTM and CDR2 ANQGSEA. CDR3 residues: CSIGQGLGNTGAFF. The CDR3 nucleotides are TGCAGTATAGGACAGGGGTTGGGGAACACTGGAGCTTTCTTT.

Turning to this clonotype: At one end the junction does not follow the germline gene, possibly because of a read error. This chain connects TRBV29-1 to TRBJ2-2; perhaps TRBD2 as D (5 bases). The germline V gene has CDR1 SQVTM and CDR2 ANQGSEA. The CDR3 length is 15 residues. The CDR3 DNA reads TGCAGCGTCGTAGTGGGAATCGTGAACACCCGGGAACTGTTTTTT. This translates into CSVVVGIVNTRELFF.

This clonotype was seen just once. One junction end disagrees with the germline gene, perhaps due to a read error. The chain recombines TRBV5-1 with TRBJ2-7; 12 bases line up with TRBD1. This CDR3 comprises 14 residues. Germline-derived CDR1 and CDR2 are SGHRS and YFSETQ. The CDR3 DNA sequence: TGCGCCAGCAGCTCCCCCGGGACAGGGGGCGAGCAGTGCTTC. Translation: CASSSPGTGGEQCF. The full variable domain, in which reference TRBV5-1 and TRBJ2-7 provide the parts outside the CDR3, is KAGVTQTPRYLIKTRGQQVTLSCSPISGHRSVSWYQQTPGQGLQFLFEYFSETQRNKGNFPGRFSGRQFSNSRSEMNVSTLELGDSALYLCASSSPGTGGEQCFGPGTRLTVT.

For this clonotype: At one end, the junction sequence differs from germline, possibly due to a read error. The chain combines TRBV4-3 with TRBJ1-1, with D maybe TRBD1 (5 bases). Germline V gene lookup returns CDR1 LGHNA and CDR2 YSLEER. This CDR3 is 16 amino acids long. CDR3 in DNA: TGCGCGAGCAGCCCTGTGGACGGGGGGATGAACACTGAAGCTTTCTTT. Residues: CASSPVDGGMNTEAFF.

A remark on this clonotype: As the CDR3 is not closed by the conserved phenylalanine or tryptophan, this likely results from a read error. V and J are TRBV30 and TRBJ2-1, with 9 bases that match TRBD2. The V gene's germline CDR1 is GTSNPN and CDR2 SVGIG (reference sequence). The length of the CDR3 is 15 residues. V lost 5 bases, J lost 7 bases, and 12 bases stayed unmatched. CDR3 in DNA: TGTGCCTGGTGTGAAGGGTCTAGCGGGGTAAATGAGCAGTTCGTC. The encoded protein is CAWCEGSSGVNEQFV.

This clonotype occurred many times. This rearrangement joins TRBV21-1 to TRBJ2-7; the table assigns TRBD2, which was not confirmed against the DNA. TRBV21-1 corresponds to a pseudogene. CDR3 length equals 14 residues. The CDR3 DNA sequence: TGTGCCAGAACGGGACTAGCGGGATCCTACGAGCAGTACTTC. This translates into CARTGLAGSYEQYF.

A word on this clonotype: Because it lacks the conserved phenylalanine or tryptophan at the end, this CDR3 is likely a read error. The DNA is left out, because the CDR3 cannot be placed on it with certainty; the CDR3 is given as TCRdb lists it. The rearrangement uses TRBV5-4 and TRBJ2-5; the listed D gene, TRBD1, was not tested against the DNA. The CDR3 is 15 amino acids in total, end residues counted. CDR1 is SGHNT and CDR2 is YYREEE in the germline V gene (reference sequence). CDR3 in amino acids: CASSLNGDGQESQYI.

Only a few counts were recorded for this clonotype. A single base separates this from a much larger clone, so it may be a read error. CDR3 in DNA: TGCGCCAGCAGCTCAATCCAAGACAATGAGCAGTTCTTC. This translates into CASSSIQDNEQFF. V gene TRBV5-1 combines with J gene TRBJ2-1; D uncertain. This CDR3 comprises 13 residues. Germline loops: CDR1 SGHRS, CDR2 YFSETQ. V was cut by 3 bases and J by 5 bases, with 9 bases left in between.

To note about this clonotype: The conserved closing phenylalanine or tryptophan is absent in this CDR3, likely reflecting a read error. CDR3 protein: CSVSDNTEAFI. CDR3 DNA: TGCAGCGTCAGCGATAACACTGAAGCTTTCATT. The rearrangement uses TRBV29-1 and TRBJ1-1; no clear D gene. The CDR3 spans 11 residues. V gave up 6 bases and J gave up 2 bases, with 7 bases separating them. The germline gives CDR1 SQVTM, CDR2 ANQGSEA.

This clonotype was seen a single time. This chain joins TRBV11-2 and TRBJ2-1, with 7 bases matching TRBD1. CDR1 is SGHAT, CDR2 FQNNGV, per germline. The CDR3 has 15 amino acids. CDR3 nucleotide sequence: TGTGCTATGAGCACTCCGAGACAGGGTTCCAATGAGCAGTTCTTC. It codes for CAMSTPRQGSNEQFF.

Details on this clonotype: At one of its ends the junction is not consistent with the germline gene, which may arise from a read error. The J gene is TRBJ1-5, the V gene TRBV28; the D is unclear. The CDR3 is 16 amino acids. From germline, CDR1 is MDHEN and CDR2 SYDVKM. In DNA form, the CDR3 reads TGTGCCAGAAGTTCCCCGAAAAGGCCCGGCAATCAGCCCCAGCATTTT. Its protein product is CARSSPKRPGNQPQHF.

There are many counts of this clonotype. The chain joins TRBV28 to TRBJ1-5, with D possibly being TRBD1 (6 bases). V lost 6 bases and J 6 bases, leaving 15 bases between the germline ends. CDR3 size: 14 residues. Germline assignment: CDR1 MDHEN and CDR2 SYDVKM. The CDR3 region is CASSLQGEGQPQHF. The CDR3 bases are TGTGCCAGCAGCCTACAGGGAGAGGGTCAGCCCCAGCATTTT.

The sample holds many counts of this clonotype. The rearrangement uses TRBV6-4 and TRBJ2-1; 7 bases are shared with TRBD2. Germline trimming cut 0 bases from V and 5 bases from J; bases unmatched to any gene: 4. The CDR3 length is 15 residues. CDR1 and CDR2 from the germline V gene are MRHNA and SNTAGT. The CDR3 region has the DNA TGTGCCAGCAGTGACTCGGGGGAGGGCCACAATGAGCAGTTCTTC. It specifies CASSDSGEGHNEQFF.

Points on this clonotype: At one of its ends the junction is not consistent with the germline gene, which may arise from a read error. This sequence joins TRBV15 and TRBJ2-5; maybe TRBD2 (5 bases). The germline V gene encodes CDR1 LNHNV and CDR2 YYDKDF (reference sequence). CDR3 length: 16 amino acids. The CDR3 is CVTSSDGGGLQETQYF. In DNA, the CDR3 is TGCGTCACCAGCAGCGATGGCGGAGGACTCCAAGAGACCCAGTACTTC.

The chain recombines TRBV5-1 with TRBJ2-4, with 8 positions matching TRBD1. The germline V gene encodes CDR1 SGHRS and CDR2 YFSETQ. The CDR3 covers 14 residues. After removal of 4 bases from V and 16 bases from J, the junction contained 16 bases not matched to a gene. The CDR3 DNA follows: TGCGCCAGCAGCCTGGGTGACAGGGGTAATTCCGATTACTTC. Translation gives CASSLGDRGNSDYF.

This clonotype was observed a handful of times. The germline gene is not matched at one end of the junction; a read error may be the cause. The rearrangement links TRBV12-3 or TRBV12-4 to TRBJ2-7, with 7 bases that match TRBD1. The CDR3 runs 15 residues. The CDR3 loop is CASTPEDRPSYEQYF. In DNA, the CDR3 is TGTGCCAGCACTCCCGAGGACAGGCCTTCCTATGAGCAGTACTTC.

Note on this clonotype: Sequence at one end of the junction differs from germline and may be a read error. This rearrangement joins TRBV10-1 to TRBJ2-2; the D is unclear. CDR1 and CDR2 from the germline V gene are WNHNN and SYGVQD (reference sequence). This CDR3 has 14 amino acids. Here the CDR3 reads CASTHGTDTGELFF. CDR3 DNA sequence: TGCGCCAGCACCCACGGCACAGACACCGGTGAGCTGTTTTTT.

As for this clonotype: One junction end does not reproduce the germline sequence, and a read error may be involved. The V gene is TRBV7-9, the J gene TRBJ1-1; TRBD1 is a possible D gene (6 bases). Germline V gene sequence: CDR1 SEHNR, CDR2 FQNEAQ (reference sequence). The CDR3 totals 15 residues. The CDR3 sequence: CVSSLERGVNIEAFF. The CDR3 DNA sequence: TGTGTCAGCAGCTTAGAAAGGGGGGTGAACATTGAAGCTTTCTTT.

As concerns this clonotype: One end of the junction fails to match germline, which may point to a read error. The chain has TRBV7-3 and TRBJ2-1; unclear D gene. Germline V lookup: CDR1 SGHTA, CDR2 FQGTGA. The CDR3 is 15 amino acids. CDR3 coding DNA: TGTGTCAGCAGCTTAGGCCCAAGCTCCTACAATGAGCAGTTCTTC. It codes for CVSSLGPSSYNEQFF.

This rearrangement joins TRBV4-3 to TRBJ2-2; D ambiguous. Trimming pared 10 bases from V and 8 bases from J, leaving 14 bases between. CDR3 size: 12 residues. Germline V lookup: CDR1 LGHNA, CDR2 YSLEER. CDR3 protein: CANSQAGGELFF. CDR3 in DNA: TGCGCCAATAGCCAAGCCGGGGGGGAGCTGTTTTTT.

The chain carries TRBV11-2 and TRBJ2-7; D unresolved. CDR3 length: 11 residues. Germline V gives CDR1 SGHAT, CDR2 FQNNGV. In DNA, the CDR3 is TGTGCTACCATCTTATCCTACGAGCAGTACTTC. Translation: CATILSYEQYF.

On this clonotype itself: Likely a read error: the CDR3 ends without its conserved phenylalanine or tryptophan. Because the CDR3's place on the DNA is in doubt, the DNA is left out and the CDR3 is given as listed by TCRdb. The chain has TRBV28 and TRBJ1-5; the table's D call of TRBD1 was not tested on the DNA. The CDR3 has 14 residues if both end residues are counted. Germline V CDR1 and CDR2: MDHEN, SYDVKM. CDR3 protein: CASRSTGASQSHHC.

Concerning this clonotype: The junction does not match germline at one end; this may be a read error. The chain employs TRBV4-1 and TRBJ2-5; D is unresolved. This CDR3 spans 12 amino acids. Germline CDR1 and CDR2: MGHRA and YSYEKL. The CDR3 is CASSLDRETQYF. The CDR3 nucleotides read TGCGCTAGCAGCCTCGACCGGGAGACCCAGTACTTC.

This clonotype was counted many times. The chain has TRBV9 and TRBJ2-7; 13 nucleotides agree with TRBD2. V shed 2 bases and J 8 bases; nucleotides not matched to a gene: 4. Germline V CDR1 and CDR2: SGDLS, YYNGEE. The CDR3 totals 14 residues. CDR3 sequence reads: CASSVGTSGDKQYF. CDR3 DNA: TGTGCCAGCAGCGTTGGGACTAGCGGGGATAAGCAGTACTTC. The variable domain in full, completed from reference TRBV9 and TRBJ2-7, reads DSGVTQTPKHLITATGQRVTLRCSPRSGDLSVYWYQQSLDQGLQFLIQYYNGEERAKGNILERFSAQQFPDLHSELNLSSLELGDSALYFCASSVGTSGDKQYFGPGTRLTVT.

The chain links TRBV12-3 or TRBV12-4 to TRBJ1-5; D gene uncertain. The length of the CDR3 is 14 residues. V lost 3 bases, J lost 11 bases, and 17 bases lay in between. The CDR3 loop reads CASSFEESNQAQHF. The DNA for the CDR3 is TGTGCCAGCAGTTTTGAGGAGAGCAATCAAGCCCAGCATTTT.

As regards this clonotype: A junction end diverges from the germline sequence, so it may reflect a read error. The chain uses TRBV12-3 or TRBV12-4 and TRBJ2-1; 8 bases are shared with TRBD2. The CDR3 covers 15 residues. The CDR3 DNA follows: TGTGCCAGCAATTTAATCAGCGGGAGAGGAAATGAACAGTTCTTC. Translated, it gives CASNLISGRGNEQFF.

With respect to this clonotype: A much larger clone differs from this one at a single base, so this may be a read error. This chain's CDR3 is CAIGDPGGRREIQYF. In nucleotides, the CDR3 is TGTGCCATCGGTGACCCTGGCGGGAGGCGGGAGATCCAGTACTTC. The rearrangement uses TRBV10-3 and TRBJ2-5; 8 bases agree with TRBD2. Germline CDR1 is ENHRY and CDR2 is SYGVKD. The CDR3 is 15 residues long.

The chain couples TRBV6-1 to TRBJ2-3; no firm D call. The CDR3 loop spans 15 amino acids. Germline loops: CDR1 MNHNS, CDR2 SASEGT. V dropped 7 bases and J dropped 2 bases, with 16 bases sitting between them. The CDR3 protein is CASTVTVVSTDTQYF. In DNA form, the CDR3 reads TGTGCCAGCACGGTAACAGTTGTCTCCACAGATACGCAGTATTTT.

This clonotype came up many times. CDR3 nucleotides: TGTGCCAGCAGTTACCACGTTCCGGCGGGAGATACAGATACGCAGTATTTT. It translates to CASSYHVPAGDTDTQYF. J is TRBJ2-3 and V is TRBV6-2 or TRBV6-3; TRBD2 matches at 7 bases. From germline, CDR1 is MNHEY and CDR2 SVGEGT. V gave up 2 bases and J gave up 3 bases; unmatched junction bases: 11. The CDR3 is 17 residues long.